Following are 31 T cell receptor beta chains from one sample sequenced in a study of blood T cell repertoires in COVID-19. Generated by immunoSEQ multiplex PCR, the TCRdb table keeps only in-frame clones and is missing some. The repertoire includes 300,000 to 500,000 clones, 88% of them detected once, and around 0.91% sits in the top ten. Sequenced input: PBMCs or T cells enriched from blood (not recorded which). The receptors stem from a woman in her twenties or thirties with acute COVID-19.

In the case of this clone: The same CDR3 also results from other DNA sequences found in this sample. This chain's CDR3 is CASSQSRGAYNEQFF. The CDR3 coding sequence is TGTGCCAGCAGCCAGAGCAGGGGGGCCTACAATGAGCAGTTCTTC. V and J are TRBV3-1 (or the pseudogene TRBV3-2) and TRBJ2-1, with D tentatively TRBD1 (7 bases). Germline values: CDR1 LGHDT, CDR2 YNNKEL (reference sequence). V was pared by 3 bases and J by 2 bases, with 11 bases between. CDR3 length: 15 residues.

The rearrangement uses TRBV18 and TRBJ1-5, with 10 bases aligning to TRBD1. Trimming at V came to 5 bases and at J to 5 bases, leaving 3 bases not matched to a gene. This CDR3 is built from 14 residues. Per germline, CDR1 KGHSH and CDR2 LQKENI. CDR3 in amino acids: CASSGTGADQPQHF. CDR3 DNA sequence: TGTGCCAGCTCAGGGACAGGGGCTGATCAGCCCCAGCATTTT.

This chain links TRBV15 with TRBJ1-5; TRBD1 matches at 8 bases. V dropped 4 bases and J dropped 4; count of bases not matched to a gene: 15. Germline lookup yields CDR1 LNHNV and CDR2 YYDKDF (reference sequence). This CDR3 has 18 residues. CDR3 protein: CATSKGPGTGNKNQPQHF. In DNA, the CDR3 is TGTGCCACCAGCAAGGGACCCGGGACAGGTAATAAGAATCAGCCCCAGCATTTT.

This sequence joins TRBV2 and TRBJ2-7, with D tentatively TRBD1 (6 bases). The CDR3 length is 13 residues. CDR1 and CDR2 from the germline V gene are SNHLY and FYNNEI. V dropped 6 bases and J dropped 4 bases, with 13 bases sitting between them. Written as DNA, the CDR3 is TGTGCCAGCAGGAGGCGTAGGGGGTACGAGCAGTACTTC. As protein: CASRRRRGYEQYF.

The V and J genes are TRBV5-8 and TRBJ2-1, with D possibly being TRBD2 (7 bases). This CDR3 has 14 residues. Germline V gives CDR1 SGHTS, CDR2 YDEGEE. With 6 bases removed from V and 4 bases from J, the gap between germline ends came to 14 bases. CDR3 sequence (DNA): TGTGCCAGCACCGGGGGGCGTGGATACAATGAGCAGTTCTTC. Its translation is CASTGGRGYNEQFF.

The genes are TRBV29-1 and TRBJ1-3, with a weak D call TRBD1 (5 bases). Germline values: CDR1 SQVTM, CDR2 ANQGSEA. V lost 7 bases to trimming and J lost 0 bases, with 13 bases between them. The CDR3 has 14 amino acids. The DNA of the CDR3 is TGCAGCGCCGGGGGGGGTAGCTCTGGAAACACCATATATTTT. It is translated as CSAGGGSSGNTIYF.

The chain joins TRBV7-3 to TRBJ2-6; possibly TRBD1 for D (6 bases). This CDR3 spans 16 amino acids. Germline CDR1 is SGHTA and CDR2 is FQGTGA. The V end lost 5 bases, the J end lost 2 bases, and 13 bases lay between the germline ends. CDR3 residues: CASSQGSWAGANVLTF. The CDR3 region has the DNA TGTGCCAGCAGCCAGGGGTCATGGGCTGGGGCCAACGTCCTGACTTTC.

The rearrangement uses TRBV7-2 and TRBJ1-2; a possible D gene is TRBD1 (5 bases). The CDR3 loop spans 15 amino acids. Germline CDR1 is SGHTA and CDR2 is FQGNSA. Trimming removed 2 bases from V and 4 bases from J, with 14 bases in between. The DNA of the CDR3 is TGTGCCAGCAGCTTATGGAGGGGCGCTGGCTATGGCTACACCTTC. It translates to CASSLWRGAGYGYTF.

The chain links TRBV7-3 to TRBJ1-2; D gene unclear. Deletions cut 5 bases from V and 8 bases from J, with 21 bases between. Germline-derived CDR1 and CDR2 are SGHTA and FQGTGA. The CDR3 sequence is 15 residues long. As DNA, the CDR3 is TGTGCCAGCAGCCCAACCCATCCTCCTCCTCGGGGCTACACCTTC. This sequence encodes CASSPTHPPPRGYTF. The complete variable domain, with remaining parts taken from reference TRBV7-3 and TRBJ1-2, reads GAGVSQTPSNKVTEKGKYVELRCDPISGHTALYWYRQSLGQGPEFLIYFQGTGAADDSGLPNDRFFAVRPEGSVSTLKIQRTERGDSAVYLCASSPTHPPPRGYTFGSGTRLTVV.

The CDR3 is CSVEVSDRGSGYTF. CDR3 DNA: TGCAGCGTTGAAGTCTCGGACAGGGGTTCCGGCTACACCTTC. The V call is TRBV29-1, the J call TRBJ1-2; 9 nucleotides agree with TRBD1. The V segment lost 1 base and the J segment 8 bases; nucleotides outside the gene matches: 8. This CDR3 contains 14 residues. The germline CDR1 and CDR2 sequences are SQVTM and ANQGSEA. The whole variable domain, remainder taken from reference TRBV29-1 and TRBJ1-2, is SAVISQKPSRDICQRGTSLTIQCQVDSQVTMMFWYRQQPGQSLTLIATANQGSEATYESGFVIDKFPISRPNLTFSTLTVSNMSPEDSSIYLCSVEVSDRGSGYTFGSGTRLTVV.

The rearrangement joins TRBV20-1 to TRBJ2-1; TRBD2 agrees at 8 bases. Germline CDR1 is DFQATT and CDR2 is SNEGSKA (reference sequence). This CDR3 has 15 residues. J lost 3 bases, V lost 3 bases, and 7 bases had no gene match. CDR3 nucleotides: TGCAGTGCTAGTGGGACTAGGGGCGGCTACAATGAGCAGTTCTTC. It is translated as CSASGTRGGYNEQFF.

CDR3 sequence: CASRGTGAPFYEQYF. The CDR3 bases are TGTGCCAGCAGGGGGACAGGGGCCCCTTTTTACGAGCAGTACTTC. V gene TRBV6-5 combines with J gene TRBJ2-7; 10 nucleotides line up with TRBD1. The germline gives CDR1 MNHEY, CDR2 SVGAGI. The J segment lost 4 bases and the V segment lost 6 bases, leaving 9 bases of the junction unmatched. The CDR3 spans 15 residues.

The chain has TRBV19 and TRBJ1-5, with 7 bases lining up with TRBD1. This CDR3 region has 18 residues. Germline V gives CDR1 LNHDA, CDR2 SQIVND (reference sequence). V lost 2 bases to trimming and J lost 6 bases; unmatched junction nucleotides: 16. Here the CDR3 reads CASSIKGPRDRERQPQHF. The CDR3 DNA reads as TGTGCCAGTAGTATAAAAGGGCCGAGGGACAGAGAGCGTCAGCCCCAGCATTTT.

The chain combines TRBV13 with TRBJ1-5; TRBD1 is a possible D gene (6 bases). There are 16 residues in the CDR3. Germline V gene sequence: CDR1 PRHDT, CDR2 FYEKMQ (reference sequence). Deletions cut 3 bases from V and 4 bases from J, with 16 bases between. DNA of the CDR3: TGTGCCAGCAGCTTGGGGGGGGCCTCAAAAAATCAGCCCCAGCATTTT. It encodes CASSLGGASKNQPQHF.

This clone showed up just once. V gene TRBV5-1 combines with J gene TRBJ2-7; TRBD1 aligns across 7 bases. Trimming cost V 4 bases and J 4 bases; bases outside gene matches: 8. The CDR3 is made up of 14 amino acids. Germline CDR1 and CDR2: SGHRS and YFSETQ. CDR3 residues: CASSTWTGAYEQYF. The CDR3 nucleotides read TGCGCCAGCAGCACCTGGACAGGAGCGTACGAGCAGTACTTC.

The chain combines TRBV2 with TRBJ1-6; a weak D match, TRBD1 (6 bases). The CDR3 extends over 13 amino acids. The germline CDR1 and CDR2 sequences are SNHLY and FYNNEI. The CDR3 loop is CAQGGSYNSPLHF. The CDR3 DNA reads TGTGCACAGGGTGGCTCCTATAATTCACCCCTCCACTTT.

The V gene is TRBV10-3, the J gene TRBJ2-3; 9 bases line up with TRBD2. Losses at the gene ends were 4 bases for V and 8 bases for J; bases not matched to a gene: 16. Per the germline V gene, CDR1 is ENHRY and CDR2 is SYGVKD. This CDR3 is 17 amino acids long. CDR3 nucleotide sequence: TGTGCCATCAGTGGGGATGGAGGCGGGGGGGCCTTGACTACGCAGTATTTT. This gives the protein CAISGDGGGGALTTQYF.

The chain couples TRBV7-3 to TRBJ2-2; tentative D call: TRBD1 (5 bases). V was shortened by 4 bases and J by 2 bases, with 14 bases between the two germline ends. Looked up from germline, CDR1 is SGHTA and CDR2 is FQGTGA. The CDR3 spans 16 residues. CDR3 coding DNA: TGTGCCAGCAGCTCGCATGACCAGGGAAACACCGGGGAGCTGTTTTTT. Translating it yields CASSSHDQGNTGELFF.

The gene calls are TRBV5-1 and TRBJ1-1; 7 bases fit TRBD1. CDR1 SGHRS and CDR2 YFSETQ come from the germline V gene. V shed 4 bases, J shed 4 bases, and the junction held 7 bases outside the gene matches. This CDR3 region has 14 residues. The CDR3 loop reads CASSPAAGGTEAFF. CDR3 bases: TGCGCCAGCAGCCCCGCGGCAGGGGGCACTGAAGCTTTCTTT.

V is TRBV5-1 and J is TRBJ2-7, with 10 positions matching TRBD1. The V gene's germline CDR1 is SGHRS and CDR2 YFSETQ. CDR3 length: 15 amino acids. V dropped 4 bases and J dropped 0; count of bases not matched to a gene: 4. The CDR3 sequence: CASSVGTGVSYEQYF. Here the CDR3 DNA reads TGCGCCAGCAGCGTCGGGACAGGGGTCTCCTACGAGCAGTACTTC.

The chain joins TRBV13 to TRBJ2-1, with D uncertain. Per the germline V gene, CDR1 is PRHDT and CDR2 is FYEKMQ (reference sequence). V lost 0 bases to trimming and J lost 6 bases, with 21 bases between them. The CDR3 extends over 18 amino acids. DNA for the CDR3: TGTGCCAGCAGCTTAGGCCACTTCAGTTTCGCCGCTAGCAATGAGCAGTTCTTC. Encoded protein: CASSLGHFSFAASNEQFF.

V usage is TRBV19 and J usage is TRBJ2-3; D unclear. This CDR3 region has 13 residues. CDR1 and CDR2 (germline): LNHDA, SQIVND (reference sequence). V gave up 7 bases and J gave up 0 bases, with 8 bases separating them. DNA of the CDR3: TGTGCCAGTACCGTGGCCAGCACAGATACGCAGTATTTT. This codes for CASTVASTDTQYF.

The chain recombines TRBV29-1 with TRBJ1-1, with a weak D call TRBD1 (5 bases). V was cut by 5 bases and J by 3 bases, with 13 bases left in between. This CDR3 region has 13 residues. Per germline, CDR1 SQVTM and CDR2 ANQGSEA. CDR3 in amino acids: CSVPGWGDTEAFF. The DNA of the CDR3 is TGCAGCGTTCCAGGGTGGGGGGACACTGAAGCTTTCTTT. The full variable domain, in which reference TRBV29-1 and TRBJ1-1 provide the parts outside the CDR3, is SAVISQKPSRDICQRGTSLTIQCQVDSQVTMMFWYRQQPGQSLTLIATANQGSEATYESGFVIDKFPISRPNLTFSTLTVSNMSPEDSSIYLCSVPGWGDTEAFFGQGTRLTVV.

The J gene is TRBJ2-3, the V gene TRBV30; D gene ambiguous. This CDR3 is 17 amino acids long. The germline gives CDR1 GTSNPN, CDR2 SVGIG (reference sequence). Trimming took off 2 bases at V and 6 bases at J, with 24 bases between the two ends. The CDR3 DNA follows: TGTGCCTGGAGTTACCCTCGTCCCGCGGCCCTCGTGGATACGCAGTATTTT. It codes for CAWSYPRPAALVDTQYF.

CDR3 DNA sequence: TGTGCCAGCAGAGGCGGCCCTATTTTGTTTGATCGGGGCTACACCTTC. It yields the protein CASRGGPILFDRGYTF. The chain recombines TRBV5-6 with TRBJ1-2; D call uncertain. This CDR3 spans 16 amino acids. V was trimmed by 5 bases and J by 8 bases, leaving 25 bases between them. CDR1 is SGHDT, CDR2 YYEEEE, per germline.

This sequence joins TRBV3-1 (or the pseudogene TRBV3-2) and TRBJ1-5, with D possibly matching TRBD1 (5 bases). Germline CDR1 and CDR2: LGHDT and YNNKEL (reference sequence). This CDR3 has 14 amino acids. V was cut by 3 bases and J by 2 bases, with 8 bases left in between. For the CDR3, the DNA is TGTGCCAGCAGCCAGCAGGGTGGCAATCAGCCCCAGCATTTT. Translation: CASSQQGGNQPQHF.

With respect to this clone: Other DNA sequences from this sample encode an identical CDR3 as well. CDR3 nucleotides: TGCAGTGCCATTCGACAGGGTGAAGCTTTCTTT. It specifies CSAIRQGEAFF. The rearrangement links TRBV20-1 to TRBJ1-1; TRBD1 agrees at 7 bases. The CDR3 length is 11 residues. V lost 6 bases, J lost 7 bases, and 5 bases stayed unmatched. Germline assignment: CDR1 DFQATT and CDR2 SNEGSKA (reference sequence).

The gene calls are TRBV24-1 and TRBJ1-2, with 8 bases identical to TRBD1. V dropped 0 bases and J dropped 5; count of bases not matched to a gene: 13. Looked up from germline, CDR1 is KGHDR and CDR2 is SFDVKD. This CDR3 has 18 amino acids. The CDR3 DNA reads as TGTGCCACCAGTGATTTGTGTTGGCGAGGACAGGGACGTTATGGCTACACCTTC. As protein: CATSDLCWRGQGRYGYTF.

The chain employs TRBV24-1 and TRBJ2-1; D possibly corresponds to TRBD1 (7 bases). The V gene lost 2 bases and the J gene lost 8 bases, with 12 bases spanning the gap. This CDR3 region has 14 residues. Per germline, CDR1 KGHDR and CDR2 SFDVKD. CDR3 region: CATSDSRGEYEQFF. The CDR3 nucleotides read TGTGCCACCAGTGATTCCAGGGGGGAGTATGAGCAGTTCTTC.

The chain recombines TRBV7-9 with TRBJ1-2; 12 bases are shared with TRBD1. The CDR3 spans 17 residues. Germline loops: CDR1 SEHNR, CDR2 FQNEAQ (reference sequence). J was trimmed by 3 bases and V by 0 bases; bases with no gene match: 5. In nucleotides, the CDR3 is TGTGCCAGCAGCTTAGCGCCCGGGACAGGGGGCGACTATGGCTACACCTTC. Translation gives CASSLAPGTGGDYGYTF.

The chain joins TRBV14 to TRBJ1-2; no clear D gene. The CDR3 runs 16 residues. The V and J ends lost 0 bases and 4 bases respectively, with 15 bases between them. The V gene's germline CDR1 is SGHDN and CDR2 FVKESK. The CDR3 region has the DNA TGTGCCAGCAGCCAAGACGTTCGAGCTCTCCCCTATGGCTACACCTTC. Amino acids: CASSQDVRALPYGYTF. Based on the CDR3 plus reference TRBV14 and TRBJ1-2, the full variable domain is EAGVTQFPSHSVIEKGQTVTLRCDPISGHDNLYWYRRVMGKEIKFLLHFVKESKQDESGMPNNRFLAERTGGTYSTLKVQPAELEDSGVYFCASSQDVRALPYGYTFGSGTRLTVV.